The 14 T cell receptor beta chains in this list originate from one sample, sequenced in a study of blood T cell repertoires in COVID-19 (dated by TCRdb to 2018 to 2021). The receptor library was made with the immunoSEQ multiplex PCR assay. This immuneACCESS table, as held by TCRdb, lists in-frame sequences with V and J called but not all clones. Of the missing ones, under half trace to an unresolved V gene in checked studies; the others have no known cause. The sample table records fewer than 110,000 clones; approximately 89% of these occur just once. Of the sample, 15% to 20% is held by the ten largest clones. The sequencing input was peripheral blood. The receptors derive from a woman of 80 years or more in a cohort sampled during active COVID-19.

J is TRBJ2-2 and V is TRBV3-1 (or the pseudogene TRBV3-2); 9 bases map to TRBD2. The CDR3 extends over 16 amino acids. V shed 4 bases and J 3 bases; nucleotides not matched to a gene: 6. CDR1 is LGHDT and CDR2 is YNNKEL in the germline V gene (reference sequence). CDR3 sequence reads: CASSLISGGYTGELFF. Written as DNA, the CDR3 is TGTGCCAGCAGCCTTATTAGCGGGGGATACACCGGGGAGCTGTTTTTT.

The chain joins TRBV3-1 (or the pseudogene TRBV3-2) to TRBJ1-1; no clear D gene. Germline CDR1 LGHDT, CDR2 YNNKEL (reference sequence). The CDR3 runs to 13 residues. V was trimmed by 2 bases and J by 1 base, leaving 5 bases between them. CDR3 protein: CASSQSENTEAFF. The CDR3 DNA reads as TGTGCCAGCAGCCAATCAGAGAACACTGAAGCTTTCTTT.

The chain joins TRBV28 to TRBJ1-5, with D perhaps matching TRBD1 (5 bases). The CDR3 covers 15 residues. The germline V and J ends were trimmed by 7 bases and 4 bases, with 17 bases remaining between them. Germline CDR1 MDHEN, CDR2 SYDVKM. CDR3 nucleotide sequence: TGTGCCAGCAATTGGAAGGGGCACCTGAATCAGCCCCAGCATTTT. Its translation is CASNWKGHLNQPQHF.

There are a few counts of this clone. The chain joins TRBV30 to TRBJ2-6, with D perhaps matching TRBD1 (6 bases). CDR3 length: 14 amino acids. Germline loops: CDR1 GTSNPN, CDR2 SVGIG (reference sequence). Deletions cut 7 bases from V and 4 bases from J, with 14 bases between. CDR3: CAYTRGFGANVLTF. The CDR3 nucleotides are TGTGCCTATACAAGGGGGTTCGGGGCCAACGTCCTGACTTTC.

The chain carries TRBV5-1 and TRBJ2-1; TRBD2 matches at 12 bases. V trimming: 0 bases; J trimming: 1 base; junction bases outside the gene matches: 2. Germline CDR1 is SGHRS and CDR2 is YFSETQ. The CDR3 runs 17 residues. Here the CDR3 DNA reads TGCGCCAGCAGCTTGGCTAGCGGGAGGGCTTCCTACAATGAGCAGTTCTTC. Protein: CASSLASGRASYNEQFF.

By share, this clone counts as medium-sized. The chain has TRBV12-3 or TRBV12-4 and TRBJ2-2; D not resolved. V was clipped by 4 bases and J by 4 bases, with 7 bases between them. This CDR3 contains 13 residues. CDR3 loop: CASSSVLTGELFF. CDR3 coding DNA: TGTGCCAGCAGTTCGGTACTCACCGGGGAGCTGTTTTTT.

The V gene is TRBV19, the J gene TRBJ2-7; weak D call: TRBD2 (6 bases). CDR1 is LNHDA, CDR2 SQIVND, per germline (reference sequence). CDR3 size: 16 residues. Trimming took 3 bases from V and 3 from J, leaving 18 bases between them. CDR3 sequence (DNA): TGTGCCAGTAGTATCCTAGGTGGGGGGAGCATCTACGAGCAGTACTTC. Its translation is CASSILGGGSIYEQYF.

The chain combines TRBV15 with TRBJ1-4; no firm D call. CDR1 and CDR2 from the germline V gene are LNHNV and YYDKDF (reference sequence). V gave up 3 bases and J gave up 0 bases, with 20 bases separating them. The CDR3 runs 19 residues. CDR3: CATSSDTLRVGSTNEKLFF. The CDR3 nucleotides are TGTGCCACCAGCAGTGACACCTTACGCGTGGGTTCAACTAATGAAAAACTGTTTTTT.

This sequence joins TRBV6-5 and TRBJ2-1; D may be TRBD1 (7 bases). The CDR3 sequence is 14 residues long. In germline, CDR1 is MNHEY, CDR2 SVGAGI. Trimming removed 5 bases at V and 9 bases at J, with 17 bases between. CDR3 loop: CASSRTAQGGEQFF. The DNA of the CDR3 is TGTGCCAGCAGTCGAACCGCCCAGGGGGGTGAGCAGTTCTTC.

This chain links TRBV7-9 with TRBJ2-1, with D possibly matching TRBD2 (5 bases). This CDR3 region has 14 residues. V was shortened by 1 base and J by 9 bases, with 13 bases between the two germline ends. Germline CDR1 reads SEHNR; CDR2 reads FQNEAQ (reference sequence). In nucleotides, the CDR3 is TGTGCCAGCAGCTTAGGACCGGGGTTGGGTGAGCAGTTCTTC. This translates into CASSLGPGLGEQFF. Drawing the rest from reference TRBV7-9 and TRBJ2-1, the complete variable domain is DTGVSQNPRHKITKRGQNVTFRCDPISEHNRLYWYRQTLGQGPEFLTYFQNEAQLEKSRLLSDRFSAERPKGSFSTLEIQRTEQGDSAMYLCASSLGPGLGEQFFGPGTRLTVL.

The V gene is TRBV25-1, the J gene TRBJ2-2; 9 bases are a match to TRBD1. V gave up 1 base and J gave up 4 bases; unmatched junction bases: 7. The germline V gene has CDR1 MGHDK and CDR2 SYGVNS. The CDR3 loop spans 17 amino acids. The CDR3 DNA sequence: TGTGCCAGCAGTGAATCCGCCGGGACAGGGATCACCGGGGAGCTGTTTTTT. It specifies CASSESAGTGITGELFF.

The chain joins TRBV3-1 (or the pseudogene TRBV3-2) to TRBJ1-3; the match to TRBD1 covers 7 bases. Germline V CDR1 and CDR2: LGHDT, YNNKEL (reference sequence). The CDR3 spans 18 residues. Trimming removed 4 bases from V and 1 base from J; junction bases left unmatched: 13. Here the CDR3 DNA reads TGTGCCAGCAGCCTTGGACAGGTTCTCACCTCTTCTGGAAACACCATATATTTT. Translated: CASSLGQVLTSSGNTIYF.

The rearrangement joins TRBV28 to TRBJ1-1; D is perhaps TRBD1 (6 bases). This CDR3 comprises 15 residues. Germline values: CDR1 MDHEN, CDR2 SYDVKM. The V and J ends lost 3 bases and 6 bases respectively, with 17 bases between them. CDR3 amino acids: CASSLNLGGAAEAFF. The CDR3 DNA is TGTGCCAGCAGTTTGAACCTCGGGGGGGCCGCTGAAGCTTTCTTT. The variable domain in full, with the rest retrieved from reference TRBV28 and TRBJ1-1, is DVKVTQSSRYLVKRTGEKVFLECVQDMDHENMFWYRQDPGLGLRLIYFSYDVKMKEKGDIPEGYSVSREKKERFSLILESASTNQTSMYLCASSLNLGGAAEAFFGQGTRLTVV.

The chain combines TRBV7-8 with TRBJ2-3; D possibly corresponds to TRBD2 (6 bases). CDR3 size: 15 residues. The germline V and J ends were trimmed by 2 bases and 2 bases, with 11 bases remaining between them. Germline CDR1 reads SGHVS; CDR2 reads FQNEAQ. CDR3 region: CASSLRAGDTDTQYF. The DNA for the CDR3 is TGTGCCAGCAGCTTAAGAGCGGGCGACACAGATACGCAGTATTTT.